This T cell receptor (beta chain) was captured in a study of prognosis after radiotherapy for stage I lung cancer (dated by TCRdb to about 2021). Regarding the complete study: Between April 2018 and early 2019, around 20 patients with stage I NSCLC were enrolled in Nanjing, China. Oligometastatic NSCLC after surgical resection of the primary tumor was present in roughly five patients, while newly diagnosed primary stage I lung tumors were present in about 15. Every patient was regarded as medically inoperable, because of comorbidities in about a dozen cases and refusal of surgery in roughly seven cases. The cohort comprised 13 men and a handful of women with a median age of 74.5 years, ranging from roughly 50 to 84 years. Tumor histology was squamous cell carcinoma in several patients and adenocarcinoma in some 13. SBRT was given in 3 to 5 fractions with a biologically effective dose of at least 100 Gy, using image-guided IMRT or VMAT. Concurrent therapy was not administered to any patient alongside SBRT. Distant metastases were developed by four of the 19 patients after SBRT, at a median of roughly 7 months, whereas no significant progression was observed in the other 15 patients. Peripheral blood TCR beta repertoires were profiled in stage I NSCLC patients before and after stereotactic body radiotherapy, and the study then linked these repertoires to distant failure. The study sequenced approximately 38 blood samples from about 20 patients, one before and one after SBRT per patient. Overall study outcomes, separate from this receptor: No adjustment for multiple comparisons was applied to any of the reported P values. TRBV and TRBJ usage frequencies reportedly varied with metastasis status, involving two V genes at baseline and several V and two J genes after SBRT. The study was limited by the small cohort and short follow-up, and independent validation of the study findings is required. No determination of tumor specificity was made for expanded TCR clones. A decrease in unique TCR clone counts was observed after SBRT (median 10,088 before versus fewer than 8,000 after; Wilcoxon paired P=0.011). Post-SBRT Shannon entropy and its change from baseline were lower in patients who developed distant metastases; baseline Shannon entropy was not associated with metastases.

The TCR beta CDR3 region was amplified from genomic DNA by two rounds of multiplex PCR. The first PCR round used primers specific to each TRBV and TRBJ gene, with sequences filed in Chinese patent CN105087789A. The second PCR round used universal primers. The Roche High Pure PCR Template Preparation Kit was used to extract genomic DNA from frozen PBMCs. Paired-end sequencing with 151 bp reads was performed on the libraries using an Illumina HiSeq 3000. Concerning the study's data processing: CutAdapt was used to remove raw reads lacking the multiplex PCR primer sequences. PEAR was used to merge high-quality paired reads into contigs. By aligning each contig to reference sequences, MiXCR assigned the TRB V, D and J gene segments to that contig. CDR3 sequences were clustered by base quality and sequence similarity to remove sequencing errors. Shannon entropy, normalized by the natural log of the productive TCR sequence number, served as the measure of diversity. One minus Shannon entropy divided by the natural log of the number of unique clonotypes was used as the definition of clonality. The Youden index of ROC curves was used to select progression-free survival cut-offs for repertoire metrics, and analyses were performed in R 3.5.3. The raw public reads went through TCRdb reprocessing: fastp at Q25, MiXCR clone calling, in-frame beta chains kept. Rows merge per CDR3 protein into single entries with the most common DNA and genes. TCRdb, not the original authors, processed these V and J calls. Within this sample are tens of thousands of distinct CDR3 sequences, with about 41% of them counted one time only. Of the sample, more than 30% is held by the ten largest clones.

This clonotype was detected many times. Its cognate antigen has yet to be identified. Base qualities were left out, and no much larger clone turns up one base away. A history of other malignancies or of prior chemotherapy or radiotherapy was absent in all patients, and node-negative disease was shown on CT and PET/CT in all patients. At each of two time points, around 6.5 milliliters of peripheral venous blood were collected in EDTA tubes. Ficoll-Paque Plus density-gradient centrifugation was used to isolate PBMCs. Right after collection, samples were placed at -80 degrees C and kept there until analysis. This sequence was found in a donor aged 50 or older with non-small cell lung cancer. The sequences come from PBMCs, collected before or after stereotactic body radiation therapy (not recorded which).

The sequence in DNA is TGCGCCAGCAGCCCTCTGTTGACTAGCGGTGCCTACAATGAGCAGTTCTTC. This encodes CASSPLLTSGAYNEQFF. The V gene is TRBV5-1 and the J gene is TRBJ2-1; a stretch of 9 junction bases matches TRBD2. The CDR3 starts with the cysteine, ends with the phenylalanine, and has 17 residues. The retained sequence is limited to the CDR3, 51 bases, with the frame set at the first base. Trimming removed 4 bases from V and 2 bases from J; the gene matches leave 10 bases unexplained. For CDR1 and CDR2, the germline V gene lists SGHRS and YFSETQ.